Each of the 27 T cell receptor beta chains below was sequenced from the same sample in a study of a mutant IDH1 vaccine in newly diagnosed glioma. The table came from immunoSEQ multiplex PCR; TCRdb's copy has only in-frame clones and leaves some out. Of about 51,000 clones listed, about 83% are singletons. Regarding time point: baseline, week 1 (first vaccination visit). The sample's treatment: pre-vaccination baseline after standard-of-care therapy. This specimen consisted of PBMCs, obtained from a glioma patient treated with radiotherapy, temozolomide or both. The receptors come from a woman in her thirties or forties with glioma.

The chain carries TRBV14 and TRBJ1-2, with D hard to call. Germline V gives CDR1 SGHDN, CDR2 FVKESK. The V end lost 4 bases, the J end lost 4 bases, and 7 bases lay between the germline ends. The CDR3 consists of 12 residues. The CDR3 DNA sequence: TGTGCCAGCAGCCCCAAACCCTATGGCTACACCTTC. This translates into CASSPKPYGYTF.

The CDR3 nucleotides are TGTGCCAGCAGCTTGGTAGGAGGGGCCAAGGACCCGGTTTACGAGCAGTACTTC. Amino acid sequence: CASSLVGGAKDPVYEQYF. This chain links TRBV13 with TRBJ2-7; a weak D match, TRBD2 (6 bases). The germline V gene encodes CDR1 PRHDT and CDR2 FYEKMQ (reference sequence). This CDR3 has 18 residues. Trimming took 3 bases from V and 4 from J, leaving 25 bases between them.

The V and J genes are TRBV18 and TRBJ1-1; TRBD1 matches 7 bases. V gave up 4 bases and J gave up 5 bases; unmatched junction bases: 13. The germline CDR1 and CDR2 sequences are KGHSH and LQKENI. The CDR3 has 16 residues. The CDR3 protein is CASSRNGRAGGTEAFF. The CDR3 nucleotides are TGTGCCAGCTCACGAAACGGGAGGGCAGGGGGGACTGAAGCTTTCTTT.

This clone is labeled medium-sized (0.01 to 0.1%). The chain employs TRBV7-2 and TRBJ2-7; 8 bases match TRBD1. Germline V CDR1 and CDR2: SGHTA, FQGNSA. V lost 0 bases, J lost 2 bases, and 0 bases stayed unmatched. CDR3 size: 14 residues. DNA for the CDR3: TGTGCCAGCAGCTTAGCGGGACAGGCCTACGAGCAGTACTTC. Translated: CASSLAGQAYEQYF.

The V call is TRBV19, the J call TRBJ2-7, with 8 bases matching TRBD2. Per germline, CDR1 LNHDA and CDR2 SQIVND (reference sequence). The CDR3 has 14 residues. J was trimmed by 2 bases and V by 4 bases; bases with no gene match: 4. CDR3 amino acids: CASSKGLEPYEQYF. As DNA, the CDR3 is TGTGCCAGTAGTAAGGGACTAGAGCCCTACGAGCAGTACTTC.

This clone turned up a few times. V is TRBV6-1 and J is TRBJ1-1; D not resolved. Trimming took 2 bases from V and 0 from J, leaving 16 bases between them. The CDR3 runs 17 residues. Germline V gives CDR1 MNHNS, CDR2 SASEGT. The chain's CDR3 is CASSERGVGGLNTEAFF. The CDR3 DNA reads as TGTGCCAGCAGTGAACGAGGAGTAGGAGGGCTGAACACTGAAGCTTTCTTT.

The V gene is TRBV27, the J gene TRBJ2-1; D remains ambiguous. The ends were cut back, 2 bases at V and 10 bases at J, with 6 bases in the middle. Germline values: CDR1 MNHEY, CDR2 SMNVEV (reference sequence). The CDR3 length is 11 residues. The CDR3 reads CASSLAKEQFF. The CDR3 DNA is TGTGCCAGCAGTTTAGCAAAGGAGCAGTTCTTC.

This chain links TRBV2 with TRBJ1-6, with 9 nucleotides matching TRBD1. The CDR3 length is 14 residues. Germline values: CDR1 SNHLY, CDR2 FYNNEI. The ends lost 8 bases at V and 9 bases at J; junction bases unmatched: 8. The CDR3 reads CASWDRVYSSPLHF. The CDR3 DNA is TGTGCCAGCTGGGACAGGGTGTACAGTTCACCCCTCCACTTT.

The chain uses TRBV15 and TRBJ1-1; 7 positions agree with TRBD1. Germline values: CDR1 LNHNV, CDR2 YYDKDF (reference sequence). The CDR3 runs to 13 residues. Trimming removed 0 bases from V and 5 bases from J; junction bases left unmatched: 0. CDR3 region: CATSRDRGTEAFF. In DNA form, the CDR3 reads TGTGCCACCAGCAGAGACAGGGGGACTGAAGCTTTCTTT.

The chain links TRBV5-1 to TRBJ2-2; TRBD1 might be the D (6 bases). The CDR3 spans 16 residues. Germline V gives CDR1 SGHRS, CDR2 YFSETQ. V lost 1 base and J lost 2, with 12 bases in between. The CDR3 nucleotides are TGCGCCAGCAGCTTGACTGGACAGAAAAACACCGGGGAGCTGTTTTTT. Protein sequence: CASSLTGQKNTGELFF.

The V and J genes are TRBV11-2 and TRBJ2-2; D remains unclear. Germline CDR1 reads SGHAT; CDR2 reads FQNNGV. V was clipped by 1 base and J by 4 bases, with 7 bases between them. The CDR3 runs to 14 residues. CDR3: CASSLGPATGELFF. The DNA for the CDR3 is TGTGCCAGCAGCTTAGGCCCCGCCACCGGGGAGCTGTTTTTT.

This sequence joins TRBV4-3 and TRBJ2-1, with D perhaps given as TRBD1 or TRBD2 (5 bases each). The germline CDR1 and CDR2 sequences are LGHNA and YSLEER. The CDR3 runs 15 residues. With 6 bases removed from V and 2 bases from J, the gap between germline ends came to 14 bases. CDR3 region: CASSLWGTPYNEQFF. The CDR3 nucleotides read TGCGCCAGCAGTCTCTGGGGGACCCCCTACAATGAGCAGTTCTTC.

This clone was detected a few times. The rearrangement links TRBV5-6 to TRBJ2-2; D may be TRBD1 or TRBD2 (5 bases each). This CDR3 comprises 15 residues. V shed 4 bases and J shed 6 bases, with 16 bases lying between them. From germline, CDR1 is SGHDT and CDR2 YYEEEE. The DNA of the CDR3 is TGTGCCAGCAGCGCCAAGCTGGGGGTGGCCGGGGAGCTGTTTTTT. It yields the protein CASSAKLGVAGELFF.

This clone was picked up one time. The J gene is TRBJ2-7, the V gene TRBV27, with D unclear. The CDR3 runs 14 residues. V lost 4 bases and J lost 4, with 14 bases in between. Per germline, CDR1 MNHEY and CDR2 SMNVEV (reference sequence). Here the CDR3 reads CASSSSPPRYEQYF. The CDR3 coding sequence is TGTGCCAGCAGTTCCTCTCCCCCCCGATACGAGCAGTACTTC.

The J gene is TRBJ2-7, the V gene TRBV27; TRBD2 might be the D (5 bases). The CDR3 is 12 residues long. The V and J ends lost 6 bases and 7 bases respectively, with 13 bases between them. The V gene's germline CDR1 is MNHEY and CDR2 SMNVEV (reference sequence). For the CDR3, the DNA is TGTGCCAGCAGCTCACCCCCGGGGGAGCAGTACTTC. It codes for CASSSPPGEQYF.

This clone was recorded only once. This chain uses TRBV7-6 with TRBJ2-5, with D tentatively TRBD2 (6 bases). Germline lookup yields CDR1 SGHVS and CDR2 FNYEAQ. Trimming cost V 0 bases and J 5 bases, with 13 bases left between them. The CDR3 consists of 15 residues. The CDR3 DNA sequence: TGTGCCAGCAGCTTAGCGTTCGGAGGGGCGGAGACCCAGTACTTC. Translation: CASSLAFGGAETQYF.

V gene TRBV2 combines with J gene TRBJ1-1; the D gene is possibly TRBD1 (6 bases). The germline V gene encodes CDR1 SNHLY and CDR2 FYNNEI. Trimming stripped 3 bases from V and 3 bases from J, with 11 bases between. This CDR3 is built from 14 residues. This CDR3 reads CASSDRGFYTEAFF. CDR3 DNA: TGTGCCAGCAGTGACAGGGGCTTCTACACTGAAGCTTTCTTT.

This chain joins TRBV5-6 and TRBJ2-2; D unclear. V was cut by 1 base and J by 4 bases, with 5 bases left in between. Germline assignment: CDR1 SGHDT and CDR2 YYEEEE. The CDR3 consists of 13 residues. DNA for the CDR3: TGTGCCAGCAGCTTGAGGTTCACCGGGGAGCTGTTTTTT. Translating it yields CASSLRFTGELFF.

This clone was observed a few times. The chain has TRBV19 and TRBJ1-6; 9 nucleotides agree with TRBD1. This CDR3 spans 18 amino acids. V gave up 4 bases and J gave up 0 bases; unmatched junction bases: 7. Germline values: CDR1 LNHDA, CDR2 SQIVND (reference sequence). The CDR3 loop is CASSRTGTGFSYNSPLHF. The CDR3 coding sequence is TGTGCCAGTAGTAGGACCGGGACAGGGTTCTCCTATAATTCACCCCTCCACTTT.

The chain carries TRBV4-3 and TRBJ1-1; the D is unclear. The V end was cut by 0 bases, the J end by 2 bases, with 10 bases between. This CDR3 contains 15 residues. CDR1 is LGHNA, CDR2 YSLEER, per germline. The CDR3 is CASSQERGINTEAFF. The CDR3 DNA is TGCGCCAGCAGCCAAGAACGAGGGATAAACACTGAAGCTTTCTTT.

This chain joins TRBV15 and TRBJ2-7; 8 nucleotides agree with TRBD2. CDR3 length: 14 residues. In germline, CDR1 is LNHNV, CDR2 YYDKDF (reference sequence). The J segment lost 2 bases and the V segment lost 0 bases, leaving 0 bases of the junction unmatched. Written as DNA, the CDR3 is TGTGCCACCAGCAGAGAACTAGCGGCCTACGAGCAGTACTTC. Its translation: CATSRELAAYEQYF.

CDR3 amino acids: CASSYSRRTSEQFF. The CDR3 region has the DNA TGTGCCAGCAGTTACTCGAGGCGGACGTCGGAGCAGTTCTTC. The rearrangement links TRBV6-5 to TRBJ2-1; D remains ambiguous. Germline assignment: CDR1 MNHEY and CDR2 SVGAGI. Trimming took off 0 bases at V and 10 bases at J, with 13 bases between the two ends. This CDR3 has 14 amino acids.

V is TRBV11-3 and J is TRBJ2-5, with D unresolved. V shed 0 bases and J shed 6 bases, with 5 bases lying between them. The germline V gene encodes CDR1 SGHNT and CDR2 YENEEA. The CDR3 is 12 amino acids. The CDR3 reads CASSLEGQTQYF. DNA for the CDR3: TGTGCCAGCAGCTTAGAAGGCCAGACCCAGTACTTC.

The V call is TRBV4-1, the J call TRBJ1-2; the D gene is possibly TRBD1 (5 bases). The CDR3 runs 14 residues. Trimming stripped 1 base from V and 3 bases from J, with 9 bases between. Germline V CDR1 and CDR2: MGHRA, YSYEKL. CDR3 nucleotide sequence: TGCGCCAGCAGCCAAGGCGGGGGTCACTATGGCTACACCTTC. This encodes CASSQGGGHYGYTF.

The gene calls are TRBV10-1 and TRBJ2-5, with D possibly called TRBD1 or TRBD2 (5 bases each). The CDR3 spans 15 residues. Trimming left V 3 bases short and J 1 base short, with 12 bases between. Germline lookup yields CDR1 WNHNN and CDR2 SYGVQD (reference sequence). The CDR3 sequence: CASSDGDGAQETQYF. CDR3 nucleotide sequence: TGCGCCAGCAGTGACGGGGACGGGGCCCAAGAGACCCAGTACTTC.

The J gene is TRBJ2-3, the V gene TRBV4-1, with D perhaps matching TRBD2 (6 bases). V shed 1 base and J shed 2 bases, with 10 bases lying between them. Germline CDR1 MGHRA, CDR2 YSYEKL. CDR3 length: 15 amino acids. The CDR3 is CASSQVGGVTDTQYF. As DNA, the CDR3 is TGCGCCAGCAGCCAAGTGGGGGGAGTCACAGATACGCAGTATTTT.

This clone was seen a single time. The V and J genes are TRBV19 and TRBJ2-5; 7 bases are a match to TRBD1. In germline, CDR1 is LNHDA, CDR2 SQIVND (reference sequence). The CDR3 is 15 amino acids. The junction had 7 bases not matched to a gene; V was cut back by 2 bases and J by 4 bases. In DNA, the CDR3 is TGTGCCAGTAGTATAAGGGTACAGGGGACAGAGACCCAGTACTTC. Its translation is CASSIRVQGTETQYF.